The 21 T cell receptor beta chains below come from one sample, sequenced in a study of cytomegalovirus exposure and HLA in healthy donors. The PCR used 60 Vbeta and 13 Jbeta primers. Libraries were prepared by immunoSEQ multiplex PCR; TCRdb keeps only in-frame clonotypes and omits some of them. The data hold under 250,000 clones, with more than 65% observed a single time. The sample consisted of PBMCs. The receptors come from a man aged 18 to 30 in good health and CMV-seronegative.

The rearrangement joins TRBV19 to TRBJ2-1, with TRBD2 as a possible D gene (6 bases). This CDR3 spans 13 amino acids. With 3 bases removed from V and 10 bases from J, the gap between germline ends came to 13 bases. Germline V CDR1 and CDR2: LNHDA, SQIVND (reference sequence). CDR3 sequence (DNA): TGTGCCAGTAGTATTGGGGGGTTCAACGAGCAGTTCTTC. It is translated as CASSIGGFNEQFF.

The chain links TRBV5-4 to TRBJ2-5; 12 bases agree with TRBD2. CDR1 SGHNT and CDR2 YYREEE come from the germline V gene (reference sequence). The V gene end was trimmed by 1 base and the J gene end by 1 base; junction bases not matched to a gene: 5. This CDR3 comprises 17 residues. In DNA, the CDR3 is TGTGCCAGCAGCTTGAGGGCGACTAGCGGGAGCCAAGAGACCCAGTACTTC. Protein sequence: CASSLRATSGSQETQYF.

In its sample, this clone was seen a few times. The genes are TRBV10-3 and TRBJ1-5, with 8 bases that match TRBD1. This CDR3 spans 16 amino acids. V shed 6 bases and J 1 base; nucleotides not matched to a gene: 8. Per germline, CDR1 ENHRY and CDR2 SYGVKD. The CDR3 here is CAISGGWTGSNQPQHF. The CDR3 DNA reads TGTGCCATCAGCGGGGGGTGGACAGGGAGCAATCAGCCCCAGCATTTT.

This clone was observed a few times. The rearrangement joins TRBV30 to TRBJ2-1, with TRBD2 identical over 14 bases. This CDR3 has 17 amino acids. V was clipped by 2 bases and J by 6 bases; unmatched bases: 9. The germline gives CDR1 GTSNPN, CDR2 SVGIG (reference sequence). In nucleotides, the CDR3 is TGTGCCTGGAGTCCGCCCGGGACTAGCGGGAGCAGCAATGAGCAGTTCTTC. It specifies CAWSPPGTSGSSNEQFF.

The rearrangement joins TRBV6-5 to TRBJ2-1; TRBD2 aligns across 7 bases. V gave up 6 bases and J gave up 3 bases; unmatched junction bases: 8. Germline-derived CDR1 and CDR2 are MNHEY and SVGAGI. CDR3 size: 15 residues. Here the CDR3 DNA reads TGTGCCAGCAGGCTAGGGGCTAGCGGCTACAATGAGCAGTTCTTC. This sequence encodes CASRLGASGYNEQFF.

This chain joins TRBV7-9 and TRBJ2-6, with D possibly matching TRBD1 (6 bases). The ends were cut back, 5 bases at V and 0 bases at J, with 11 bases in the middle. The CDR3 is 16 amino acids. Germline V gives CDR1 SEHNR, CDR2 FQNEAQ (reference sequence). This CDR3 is CASSHGQISGANVLTF. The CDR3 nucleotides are TGTGCCAGCAGCCATGGACAGATCTCTGGGGCCAACGTCCTGACTTTC.

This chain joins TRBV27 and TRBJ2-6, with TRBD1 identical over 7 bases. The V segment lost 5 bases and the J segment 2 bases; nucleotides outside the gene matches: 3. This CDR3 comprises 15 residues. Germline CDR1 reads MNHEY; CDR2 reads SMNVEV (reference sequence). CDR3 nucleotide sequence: TGTGCCAGCAGTGGAACAGGGGCTGGGGCCAACGTCCTGACTTTC. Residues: CASSGTGAGANVLTF.

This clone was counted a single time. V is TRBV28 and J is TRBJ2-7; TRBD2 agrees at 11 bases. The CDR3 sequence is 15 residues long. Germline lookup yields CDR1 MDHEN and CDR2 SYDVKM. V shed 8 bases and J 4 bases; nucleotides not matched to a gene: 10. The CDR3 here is CASRGASGRYYEQYF. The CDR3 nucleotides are TGTGCCAGCCGAGGAGCTAGCGGGAGGTATTACGAGCAGTACTTC.

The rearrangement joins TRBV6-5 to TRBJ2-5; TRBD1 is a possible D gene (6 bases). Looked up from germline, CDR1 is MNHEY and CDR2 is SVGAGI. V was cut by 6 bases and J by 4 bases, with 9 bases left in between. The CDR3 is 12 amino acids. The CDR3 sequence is CASRDSGETQYF. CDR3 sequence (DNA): TGTGCCAGCAGGGACAGCGGAGAGACCCAGTACTTC.

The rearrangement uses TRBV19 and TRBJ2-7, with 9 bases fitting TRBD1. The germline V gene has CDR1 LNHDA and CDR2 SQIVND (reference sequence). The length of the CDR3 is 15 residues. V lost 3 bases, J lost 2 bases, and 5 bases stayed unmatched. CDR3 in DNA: TGTGCCAGTAGTATGGGGACAGGGCTAACCTACGAGCAGTACTTC. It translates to CASSMGTGLTYEQYF.

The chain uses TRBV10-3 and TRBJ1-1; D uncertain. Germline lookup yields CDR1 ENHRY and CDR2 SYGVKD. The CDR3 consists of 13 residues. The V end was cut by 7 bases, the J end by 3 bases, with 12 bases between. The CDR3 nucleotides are TGTGCCATCATTAGTGAGGCCCACACTGAAGCTTTCTTT. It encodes CAIISEAHTEAFF.

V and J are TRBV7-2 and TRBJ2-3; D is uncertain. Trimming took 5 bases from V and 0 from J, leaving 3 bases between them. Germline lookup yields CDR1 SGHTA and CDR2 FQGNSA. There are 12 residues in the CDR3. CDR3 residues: CASSLSTDTQYF. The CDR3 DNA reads TGTGCCAGCAGCCTTAGCACAGATACGCAGTATTTT. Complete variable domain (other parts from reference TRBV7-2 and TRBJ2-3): GAGVSQSPSNKVTEKGKDVELRCDPISGHTALYWYRQSLGQGLEFLIYFQGNSAPDKSGLPSDRFSAERTGGSVSTLTIQRTQQEDSAVYLCASSLSTDTQYFGPGTRLTVL.

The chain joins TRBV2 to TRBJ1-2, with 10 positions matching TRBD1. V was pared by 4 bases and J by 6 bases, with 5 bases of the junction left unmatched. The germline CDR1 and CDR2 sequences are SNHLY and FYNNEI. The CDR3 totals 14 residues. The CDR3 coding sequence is TGTGCCAGCAGTGTACGACAGGGGGCAGATGGCTACACCTTC. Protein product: CASSVRQGADGYTF.

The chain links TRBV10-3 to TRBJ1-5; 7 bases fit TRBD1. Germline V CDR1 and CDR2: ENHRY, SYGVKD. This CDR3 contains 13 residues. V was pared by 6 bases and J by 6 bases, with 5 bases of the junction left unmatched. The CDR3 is CAISGQDGQPQHF. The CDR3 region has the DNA TGTGCCATCAGCGGACAGGATGGTCAGCCCCAGCATTTT.

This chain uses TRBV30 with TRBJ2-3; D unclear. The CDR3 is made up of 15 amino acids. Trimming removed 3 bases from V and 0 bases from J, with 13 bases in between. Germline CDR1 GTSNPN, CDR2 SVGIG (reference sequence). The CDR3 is CAWSYGTRSTDTQYF. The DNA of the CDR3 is TGTGCCTGGAGCTATGGAACGCGGAGCACAGATACGCAGTATTTT.

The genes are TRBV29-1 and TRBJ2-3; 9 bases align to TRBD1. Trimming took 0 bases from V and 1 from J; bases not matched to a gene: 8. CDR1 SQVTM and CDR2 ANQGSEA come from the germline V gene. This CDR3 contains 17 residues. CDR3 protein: CSVEDHSGQGRTDTQYF. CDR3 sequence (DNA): TGCAGCGTTGAAGATCATTCGGGACAGGGCCGCACAGATACGCAGTATTTT.

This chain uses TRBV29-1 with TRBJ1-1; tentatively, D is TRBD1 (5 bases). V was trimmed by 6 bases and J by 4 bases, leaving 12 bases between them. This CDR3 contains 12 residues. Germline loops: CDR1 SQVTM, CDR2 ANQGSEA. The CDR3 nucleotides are TGCAGCGTGGAGGTGGGGGGCACTGAAGCTTTCTTT. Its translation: CSVEVGGTEAFF.

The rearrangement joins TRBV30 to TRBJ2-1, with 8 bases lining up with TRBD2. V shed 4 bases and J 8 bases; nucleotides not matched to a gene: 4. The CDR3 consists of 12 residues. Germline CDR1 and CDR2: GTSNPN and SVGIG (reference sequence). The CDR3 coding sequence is TGTGCCTGGACTCCCGGGGGGGATGAGCAGTTCTTC. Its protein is CAWTPGGDEQFF.

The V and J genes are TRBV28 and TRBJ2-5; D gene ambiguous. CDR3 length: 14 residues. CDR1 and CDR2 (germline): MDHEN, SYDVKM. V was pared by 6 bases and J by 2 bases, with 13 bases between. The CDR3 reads CASSPGQAQETQYF. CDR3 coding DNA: TGTGCCAGCAGCCCTGGGCAGGCGCAAGAGACCCAGTACTTC.

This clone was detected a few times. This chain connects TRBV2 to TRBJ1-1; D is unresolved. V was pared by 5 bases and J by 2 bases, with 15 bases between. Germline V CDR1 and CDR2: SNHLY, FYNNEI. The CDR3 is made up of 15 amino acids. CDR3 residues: CASSRDSRPNTEAFF. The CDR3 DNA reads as TGTGCCAGCAGTCGGGATTCGAGACCCAACACTGAAGCTTTCTTT.

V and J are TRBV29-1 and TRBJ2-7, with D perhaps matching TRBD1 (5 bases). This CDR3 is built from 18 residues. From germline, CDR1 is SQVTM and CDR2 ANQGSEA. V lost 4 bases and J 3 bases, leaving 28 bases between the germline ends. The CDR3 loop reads CSVVIGVQSGQLDYEQYF. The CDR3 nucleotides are TGCAGCGTTGTTATTGGAGTCCAATCTGGACAACTCGACTACGAGCAGTACTTC.